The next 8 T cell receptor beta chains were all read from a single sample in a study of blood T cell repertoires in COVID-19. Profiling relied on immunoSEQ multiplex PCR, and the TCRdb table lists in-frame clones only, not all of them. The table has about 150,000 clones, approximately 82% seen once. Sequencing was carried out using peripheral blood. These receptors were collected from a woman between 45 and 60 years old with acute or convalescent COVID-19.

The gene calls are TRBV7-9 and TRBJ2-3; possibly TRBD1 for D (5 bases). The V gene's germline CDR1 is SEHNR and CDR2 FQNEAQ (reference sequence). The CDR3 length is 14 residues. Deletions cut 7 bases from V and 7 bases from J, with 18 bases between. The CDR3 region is CASTDVLRQNTQYF. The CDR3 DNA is TGTGCCAGCACCGACGTACTTCGACAGAATACGCAGTATTTT.

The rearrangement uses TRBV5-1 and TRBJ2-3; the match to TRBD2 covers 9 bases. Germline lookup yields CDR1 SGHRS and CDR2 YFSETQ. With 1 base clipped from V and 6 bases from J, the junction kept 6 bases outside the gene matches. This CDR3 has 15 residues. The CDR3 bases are TGCGCCAGCAGCTTGTATTTAGCGGGAGCGGATACGCAGTATTTT. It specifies CASSLYLAGADTQYF.

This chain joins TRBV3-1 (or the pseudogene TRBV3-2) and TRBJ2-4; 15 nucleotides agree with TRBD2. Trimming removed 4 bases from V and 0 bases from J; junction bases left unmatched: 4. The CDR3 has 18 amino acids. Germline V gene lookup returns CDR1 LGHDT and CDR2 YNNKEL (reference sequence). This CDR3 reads CASSPGTSGGIAKNIQYF. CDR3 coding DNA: TGTGCCAGCAGCCCAGGGACTAGCGGGGGGATAGCCAAAAACATTCAGTACTTC.

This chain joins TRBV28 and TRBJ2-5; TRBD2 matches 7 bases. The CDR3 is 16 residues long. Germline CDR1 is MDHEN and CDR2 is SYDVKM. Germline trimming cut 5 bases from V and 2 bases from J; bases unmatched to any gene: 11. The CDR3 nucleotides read TGTGCCAGCAGTCCCCTTCGACTAGCCATACAAGAGACCCAGTACTTC. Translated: CASSPLRLAIQETQYF.

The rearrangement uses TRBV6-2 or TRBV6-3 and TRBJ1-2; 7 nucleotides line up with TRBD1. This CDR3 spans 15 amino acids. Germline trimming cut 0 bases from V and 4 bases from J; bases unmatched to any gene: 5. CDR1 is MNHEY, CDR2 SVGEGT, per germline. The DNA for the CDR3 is TGTGCCAGCAGTTACTCGGACAGGATCCCCTATGGCTACACCTTC. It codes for CASSYSDRIPYGYTF.

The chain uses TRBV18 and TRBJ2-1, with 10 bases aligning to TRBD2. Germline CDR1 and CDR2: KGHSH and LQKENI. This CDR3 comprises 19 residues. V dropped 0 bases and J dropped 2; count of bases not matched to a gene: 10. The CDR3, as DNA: TGTGCCAGCTCACCACCGGTCGTTAGCGGGGGGAAAGCCTACAATGAGCAGTTCTTC. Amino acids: CASSPPVVSGGKAYNEQFF.

The CDR3, as DNA: TGTGCCAGCAGCCCGATGGGACAGCTTAACTATGGCTACACCTTC. Translation: CASSPMGQLNYGYTF. This rearrangement joins TRBV6-5 to TRBJ1-2, with 7 bases aligning to TRBD1. This CDR3 region has 15 residues. J was trimmed by 1 base and V by 6 bases; bases with no gene match: 8. The germline gives CDR1 MNHEY, CDR2 SVGAGI.

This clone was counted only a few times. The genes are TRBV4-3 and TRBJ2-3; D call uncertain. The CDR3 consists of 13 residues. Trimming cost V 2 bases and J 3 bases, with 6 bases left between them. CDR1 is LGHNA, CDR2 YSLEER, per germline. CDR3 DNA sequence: TGCGCCAGCAGCCAATATTTAACAGATACGCAGTATTTT. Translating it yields CASSQYLTDTQYF.